This TCR beta chain was observed in a study of OX40 agonist ivuxolimab in advanced cancers. The overall study: The study enrolled dose-escalation patients with hepatocellular carcinoma, melanoma, renal cell or head and neck cancer. Eligibility rules accepted prior anti-PD-1, anti-PD-L1 or anti-CTLA-4 therapy, and roughly 40% had some. Overall study results and limits: Expanded peripheral T cells had an undetermined antigen specificity.

As for this clone: The antigen remains unidentified.

Sequencing was performed with immunoSEQ multiplex PCR; in TCRdb, only in-frame clones are kept and a portion is missing. The data show under 95,000 clones, with around nine tenths seen just once and roughly 1.5% held by the top ten. CDR3 size: 14 residues. The V gene lost 4 bases and the J gene lost 9 bases, with 16 bases spanning the gap. Germline-derived CDR1 and CDR2 are SGHAT and FQNNGV. Patients with a history of autoimmune disease or on systemic immunosuppression were excluded. The chain links TRBV11-2 to TRBJ2-4; D possibly corresponds to TRBD2 (5 bases). The sequences come from CD4+ or CD8+ T cells sorted from blood, collected in a trial of the OX40 agonist ivuxolimab. This receptor was identified in an adult with an advanced solid tumor such as melanoma, head and neck, liver or kidney cancer. CDR3 sequence: CASSSPRGNGIQYF. CDR3 bases: TGTGCCAGCAGCTCCCCTCGGGGTAATGGCATTCAGTACTTC.